This T cell receptor beta chain was found in a study of T-cell reconstitution after alpha-beta-depleted transplantation in children. The TCRbeta library was prepared with unique molecular identifiers. TCRdb fed the PCR reads into MiXCR, producing one record per CDR3 protein. The sample lists about 58,000 distinct CDR3 sequences, approximately 46% occurring once. This clonotype was counted between two and nine times. Germline V gives CDR1 DFQATT, CDR2 SNEGSKA (reference sequence). This CDR3 contains 13 residues. The V gene end was trimmed by 3 bases and the J gene end by 0 bases; junction bases not matched to a gene: 2.

The chain is built from TRBV20-1 and TRBJ2-7, with 7 bases aligning to TRBD1. The TCR sequence derives from a male patient under 18 who had a stem cell transplant for acute lymphoblastic leukemia, so the T cells may come from the graft donor. Sequenced here: PBMCs, mostly from graft donor cells, sampled 360 days after TCRalphabeta/CD19-depleted stem cell transplant. CDR3 bases: TGCAGTGCTAGTGGGGACAGCTCCTACGAGCAGTACTTC. It specifies CSASGDSSYEQYF.